A single T cell receptor (beta chain) is shown here with its context. Positively selected for CCR7, the CD45RO-negative cells used as naive CD8 cells excluded terminally differentiated effector memory CD45RA+ cells. After removal of 5 bases from V and 6 bases from J, the junction contained 11 bases not matched to a gene. CDR3 length: 15 amino acids. Germline V gives CDR1 SEHNR, CDR2 FQNEAQ (reference sequence). This sample was included in a study of shared clonotypes between healthy human individuals. Clones were read by immunoSEQ multiplex PCR, and TCRdb kept only the in-frame ones, dropping some. The table lists around 2,100,000 clones, just under 95% of them singletons.

The source is a young man in good health. This rearrangement joins TRBV7-9 to TRBJ1-2, with TRBD1 matching 8 bases. The sequenced sample was naive CD8+ T cells sorted from blood. The CDR3 here is CASSKTGGNRDGYTF. The CDR3 region has the DNA TGTGCCAGCAGCAAAACAGGGGGAAACAGGGATGGCTACACCTTC.